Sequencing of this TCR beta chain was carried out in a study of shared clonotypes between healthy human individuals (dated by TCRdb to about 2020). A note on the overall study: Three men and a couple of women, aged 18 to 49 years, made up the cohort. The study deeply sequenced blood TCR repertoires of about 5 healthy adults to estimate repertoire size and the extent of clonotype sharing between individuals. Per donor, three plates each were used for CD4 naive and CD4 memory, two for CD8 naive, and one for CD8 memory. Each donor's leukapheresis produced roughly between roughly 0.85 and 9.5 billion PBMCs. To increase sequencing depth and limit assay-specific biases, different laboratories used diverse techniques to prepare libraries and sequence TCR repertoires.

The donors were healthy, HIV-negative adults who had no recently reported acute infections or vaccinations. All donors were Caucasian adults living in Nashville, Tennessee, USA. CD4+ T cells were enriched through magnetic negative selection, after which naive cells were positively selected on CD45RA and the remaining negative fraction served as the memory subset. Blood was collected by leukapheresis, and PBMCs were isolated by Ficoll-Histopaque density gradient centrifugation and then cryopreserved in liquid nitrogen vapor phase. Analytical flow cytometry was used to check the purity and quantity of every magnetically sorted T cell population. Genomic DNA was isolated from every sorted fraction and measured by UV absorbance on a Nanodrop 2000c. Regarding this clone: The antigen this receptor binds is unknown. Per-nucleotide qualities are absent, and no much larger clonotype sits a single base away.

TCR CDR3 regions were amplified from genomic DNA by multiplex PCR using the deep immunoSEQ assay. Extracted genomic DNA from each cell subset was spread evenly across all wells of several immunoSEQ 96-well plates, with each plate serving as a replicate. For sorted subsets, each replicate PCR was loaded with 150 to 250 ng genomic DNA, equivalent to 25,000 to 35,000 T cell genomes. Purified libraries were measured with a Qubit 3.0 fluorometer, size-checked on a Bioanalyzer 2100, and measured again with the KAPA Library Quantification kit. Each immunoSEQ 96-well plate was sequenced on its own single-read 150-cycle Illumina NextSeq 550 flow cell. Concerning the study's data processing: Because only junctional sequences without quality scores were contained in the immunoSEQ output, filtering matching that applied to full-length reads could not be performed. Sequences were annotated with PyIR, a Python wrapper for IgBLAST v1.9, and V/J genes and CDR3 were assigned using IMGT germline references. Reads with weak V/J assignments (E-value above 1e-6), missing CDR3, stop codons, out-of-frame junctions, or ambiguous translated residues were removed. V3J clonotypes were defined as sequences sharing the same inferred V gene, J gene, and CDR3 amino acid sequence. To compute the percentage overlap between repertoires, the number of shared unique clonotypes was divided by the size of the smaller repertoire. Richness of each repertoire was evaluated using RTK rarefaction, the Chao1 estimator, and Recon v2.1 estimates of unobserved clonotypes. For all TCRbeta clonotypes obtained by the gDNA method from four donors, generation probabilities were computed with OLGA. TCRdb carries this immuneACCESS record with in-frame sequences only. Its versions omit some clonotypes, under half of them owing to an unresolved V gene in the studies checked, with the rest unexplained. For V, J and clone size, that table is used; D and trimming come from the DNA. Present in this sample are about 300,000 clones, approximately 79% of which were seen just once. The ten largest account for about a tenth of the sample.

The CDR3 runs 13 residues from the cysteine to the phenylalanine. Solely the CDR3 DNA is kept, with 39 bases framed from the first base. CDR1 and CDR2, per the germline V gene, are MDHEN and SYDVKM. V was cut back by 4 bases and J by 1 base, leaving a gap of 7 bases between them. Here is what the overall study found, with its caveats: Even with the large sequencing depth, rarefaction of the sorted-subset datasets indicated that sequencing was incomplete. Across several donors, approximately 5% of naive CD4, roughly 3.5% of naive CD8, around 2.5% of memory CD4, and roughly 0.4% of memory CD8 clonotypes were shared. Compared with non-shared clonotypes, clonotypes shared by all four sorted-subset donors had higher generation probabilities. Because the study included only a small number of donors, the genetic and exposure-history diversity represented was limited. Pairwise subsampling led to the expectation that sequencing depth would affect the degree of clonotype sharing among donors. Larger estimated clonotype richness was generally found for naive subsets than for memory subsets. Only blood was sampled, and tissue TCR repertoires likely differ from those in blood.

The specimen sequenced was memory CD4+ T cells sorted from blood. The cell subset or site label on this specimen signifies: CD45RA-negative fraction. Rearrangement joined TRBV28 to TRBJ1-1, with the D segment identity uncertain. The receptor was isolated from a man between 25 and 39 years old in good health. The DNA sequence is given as TGTGCCAGCAGTTATCGCCAGAACACTGAAGCTTTCTTT. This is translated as CASSYRQNTEAFF.